This TCR beta chain was observed in a study of molecular identifiers for immune sequencing clone quantification. TCRdb analysed the PCR reads with MiXCR anew, one entry per CDR3 protein. Here the sample spans more than 450,000 distinct CDR3 sequences, around 23% being singletons. The CDR3 has 15 amino acids. The V gene's germline CDR1 is MNHEY and CDR2 SVGAGI. Trimming pared 0 bases from V and 9 bases from J, leaving 17 bases between. Many counts were recorded for this clonotype. Sequencing input: naive CD8+ T cells from blood, with Jurkat cell RNA spiked in. Documented subset: FACS-sorted CD8+CD4-CCR7+CD45RA+ naive T cells. The receptor comes from a human donor in good health. Some libraries in this study had Jurkat cell RNA spiked in. The J gene is TRBJ2-5, the V gene TRBV6-5, with D perhaps matching TRBD1 (6 bases). The CDR3 coding sequence is TGTGCCAGCAGTTACTCGGGACACGAAATATCGGCCCAGTACTTC. Its translation is CASSYSGHEISAQYF.